Listed here are 25 T cell receptor beta chains from one sample, sequenced in a study of T cell changes during pregnancy in multiple sclerosis (dated by TCRdb to the late 2010s). The library was generated by the immunoSEQ multiplex PCR assay. TCRdb carries this immuneACCESS record with in-frame sequences only. Its versions omit some clonotypes, under half of them owing to an unresolved V gene in the studies checked, with the rest unexplained. The sample contains about 79,000 clones, over 85% of them found a single time. About 0.69% of the sample comes from the top ten. The sequences come from peripheral blood, collected in the second trimester of pregnancy. The receptors shown here come from a female donor in good health, enrolled as a control in a pregnancy study.

This clone was recorded once. This rearrangement joins TRBV7-9 to TRBJ2-5; 10 bases match TRBD2. The length of the CDR3 is 19 residues. The ends lost 5 bases at V and 1 base at J; junction bases unmatched: 16. Per germline, CDR1 SEHNR and CDR2 FQNEAQ (reference sequence). CDR3 sequence reads: CASSPDVPWTSGSQETQYF. The CDR3 nucleotides are TGTGCCAGCAGCCCCGATGTTCCATGGACTAGCGGTTCCCAAGAGACCCAGTACTTC.

The genes are TRBV6-4 and TRBJ2-2; a weak D match, TRBD1 (5 bases). Germline CDR1 MRHNA, CDR2 SNTAGT. The CDR3 spans 14 residues. With 6 bases removed from V and 0 bases from J, the gap between germline ends came to 8 bases. For the CDR3, the DNA is TGTGCCAGCAGCCGACAGACGAACACCGGGGAGCTGTTTTTT. Translation gives CASSRQTNTGELFF.

This chain links TRBV5-1 with TRBJ2-7, with TRBD1 as a possible D gene (8 bases). CDR3 size: 15 residues. The ends were cut back, 0 bases at V and 3 bases at J, with 13 bases in the middle. Germline CDR1 reads SGHRS; CDR2 reads YFSETQ. The CDR3 reads CASSLDRGGGYEQYF. CDR3 DNA: TGCGCCAGCAGCTTGGACAGGGGGGGTGGCTACGAGCAGTACTTC.

CDR3 loop: CASRTTGDYGYTF. CDR3 in DNA: TGTGCCAGCAGGACGACAGGAGACTATGGCTACACCTTC. This sequence joins TRBV6-1 and TRBJ1-2; TRBD1 might be the D (6 bases). Looked up from germline, CDR1 is MNHNS and CDR2 is SASEGT. The CDR3 has 13 residues. V was clipped by 6 bases and J by 3 bases, with 11 bases between them.

This clone was detected once. The chain carries TRBV11-3 and TRBJ2-5; D gene ambiguous. Trimming took off 10 bases at V and 6 bases at J, with 15 bases between the two ends. Germline V gives CDR1 SGHNT, CDR2 YENEEA. This CDR3 contains 12 residues. The CDR3 protein is CATAAGTQTQYF. The CDR3 DNA is TGTGCCACAGCAGCAGGCACGCAGACCCAGTACTTC.

The V and J genes are TRBV30 and TRBJ1-4; possibly TRBD1 for D (5 bases). From germline, CDR1 is GTSNPN and CDR2 SVGIG (reference sequence). This CDR3 comprises 13 residues. The ends were cut back, 5 bases at V and 6 bases at J, with 13 bases in the middle. CDR3 coding DNA: TGTGCCTGGGGTGGGTGGGGGGATGAAAAACTGTTTTTT. Protein product: CAWGGWGDEKLFF.

This clone was seen only once. V usage is TRBV5-8 and J usage is TRBJ1-6; the match to TRBD1 covers 10 bases. The length of the CDR3 is 18 residues. Germline V lookup: CDR1 SGHTS, CDR2 YDEGEE. J was trimmed by 0 bases and V by 3 bases; bases with no gene match: 6. CDR3 loop: CASSSGTGASSYNSPLHF. The CDR3 DNA reads TGTGCCAGCAGCTCGGGGACAGGGGCGAGCTCCTATAATTCACCCCTCCACTTT.

The J gene is TRBJ2-5, the V gene TRBV15; 12 positions agree with TRBD1. Trimming cost V 4 bases and J 6 bases; bases outside gene matches: 6. The CDR3 contains 15 residues. Germline loops: CDR1 LNHNV, CDR2 YYDKDF (reference sequence). CDR3 nucleotides: TGTGCCACCAGCACCCGGGACAGGGGGCTTAAGACCCAGTACTTC. Translating it yields CATSTRDRGLKTQYF.

As concerns this clone: Compared with germline, one end of the junction differs, possibly owing to a read error. The chain has TRBV15 and TRBJ1-3, with 9 bases that match TRBD1. Germline CDR1 reads LNHNV; CDR2 reads YYDKDF (reference sequence). There are 16 residues in the CDR3. This CDR3 reads CATRRGTGMSGNTIYF. The CDR3 coding sequence is TGTGCCACCAGGAGAGGGACAGGGATGTCCGGAAACACCATATATTTT.

The V and J genes are TRBV7-6 and TRBJ2-1; possibly TRBD2 for D (6 bases). Germline V CDR1 and CDR2: SGHVS, FNYEAQ. CDR3 length: 13 residues. With 0 bases removed from V and 10 bases from J, the gap between germline ends came to 10 bases. The DNA for the CDR3 is TGTGCCAGCAGCTTAGCAGCGGCGGGGGAGCAGTTCTTC. Amino acid sequence: CASSLAAAGEQFF.

This chain joins TRBV7-3 and TRBJ2-5; TRBD2 is a possible D gene (6 bases). The CDR3 extends over 15 amino acids. V was pared by 5 bases and J by 1 base, with 14 bases between. The germline V gene has CDR1 SGHTA and CDR2 FQGTGA. DNA for the CDR3: TGTGCCAGCAGCGCGAGACTGGGGGGCCAAGAGACCCAGTACTTC. It specifies CASSARLGGQETQYF.

The gene calls are TRBV7-9 and TRBJ2-3, with 13 bases that match TRBD2. V gave up 7 bases and J gave up 3 bases; unmatched junction bases: 4. The CDR3 spans 15 residues. Germline-derived CDR1 and CDR2 are SEHNR and FQNEAQ (reference sequence). The CDR3 nucleotides read TGTGCCAGCACCAAGGGACTAGCGGGGACAGATACGCAGTATTTT. Its translation: CASTKGLAGTDTQYF.

This clone was recorded once. This chain connects TRBV7-3 to TRBJ1-3; TRBD1 matches at 8 bases. From germline, CDR1 is SGHTA and CDR2 FQGTGA. This CDR3 has 14 residues. Trimming took 5 bases from V and 10 from J; bases not matched to a gene: 10. Written as DNA, the CDR3 is TGTGCCAGCAGCCTCGGGACAGGCGGTAGGACCATATATTTT. Translated, it gives CASSLGTGGRTIYF.

The chain uses TRBV7-9 and TRBJ2-7, with 9 bases identical to TRBD2. Germline assignment: CDR1 SEHNR and CDR2 FQNEAQ (reference sequence). With 3 bases clipped from V and 0 bases from J, the junction kept 9 bases outside the gene matches. The length of the CDR3 is 17 residues. The CDR3 region has the DNA TGTGCCAGCAGCTTTGCAGCGGGGGGCCCAAGCTCCTACGAGCAGTACTTC. Its protein product is CASSFAAGGPSSYEQYF.

DNA of the CDR3: TGTGCCAGCGAGTTCTGGCAGGGCGGTGAAAAACTGTTTTTT. The encoded protein is CASEFWQGGEKLFF. This chain links TRBV2 with TRBJ1-4; D possibly corresponds to TRBD1 (5 bases). This CDR3 has 14 residues. V lost 8 bases and J lost 7, with 17 bases in between. CDR1 and CDR2 from the germline V gene are SNHLY and FYNNEI.

The CDR3 bases are TGTGCCAGCAGTGAATGGTCCCCAGTCTTCTTCGAAGCTTTCTTT. Protein sequence: CASSEWSPVFFEAFF. V and J are TRBV6-1 and TRBJ1-1; no clear D gene. Germline V gene sequence: CDR1 MNHNS, CDR2 SASEGT. CDR3 size: 15 residues. The germline V and J ends were trimmed by 2 bases and 8 bases, with 18 bases remaining between them.

The V gene is TRBV10-3, the J gene TRBJ2-3; possibly TRBD1 for D (5 bases). Trimming left V 6 bases short and J 2 bases short, with 9 bases between. This CDR3 has 13 amino acids. Germline V lookup: CDR1 ENHRY, CDR2 SYGVKD. CDR3 in DNA: TGTGCCATCAGGCAGGGCCCCACAGATACGCAGTATTTT. Translated, it gives CAIRQGPTDTQYF.

This chain uses TRBV4-2 with TRBJ1-5, with D hard to call. V lost 0 bases, J lost 4 bases, and 13 bases lay in between. The CDR3 has 16 amino acids. Per the germline V gene, CDR1 is LGHNA and CDR2 is YNFKEQ. This CDR3 reads CASSQESGRKNQPQHF. CDR3 DNA sequence: TGTGCCAGCAGCCAAGAAAGTGGGAGGAAGAATCAGCCCCAGCATTTT.

The chain combines TRBV10-3 with TRBJ2-3, with TRBD1 as a possible D gene (7 bases). V was cut by 4 bases and J by 2 bases, with 13 bases left in between. Germline V gene sequence: CDR1 ENHRY, CDR2 SYGVKD. The CDR3 has 15 amino acids. The CDR3 nucleotides read TGTGCCATCAGTGGACAGGGCGGGATCACAGATACGCAGTATTTT. Its protein is CAISGQGGITDTQYF.

The genes are TRBV7-9 and TRBJ1-2; 7 positions match TRBD1. The junction had 9 bases not matched to a gene; V was cut back by 4 bases and J by 7 bases. The CDR3 has 14 residues. Germline V gives CDR1 SEHNR, CDR2 FQNEAQ (reference sequence). The CDR3 DNA is TGTGCCAGCAGCTCGGACGCAGGGGGACTTGGCTACACCTTC. Translated, it gives CASSSDAGGLGYTF. Full variable domain (missing parts from reference TRBV7-9 and TRBJ1-2): DTGVSQNPRHKITKRGQNVTFRCDPISEHNRLYWYRQTLGQGPEFLTYFQNEAQLEKSRLLSDRFSAERPKGSFSTLEIQRTEQGDSAMYLCASSSDAGGLGYTFGSGTRLTVV.

The genes are TRBV6-6 and TRBJ2-7; 8 nucleotides align to TRBD2. The CDR3 runs to 14 residues. Germline values: CDR1 MNHNY, CDR2 SVGAGI (reference sequence). V lost 4 bases to trimming and J lost 3 bases; unmatched junction nucleotides: 5. In DNA form, the CDR3 reads TGTGCCAGCAGTTTAGCGGGGACAAACTACGAGCAGTACTTC. As protein: CASSLAGTNYEQYF.

V is TRBV19 and J is TRBJ1-3, with D perhaps matching TRBD1 (5 bases). The germline V and J ends were trimmed by 5 bases and 0 bases, with 8 bases remaining between them. There are 14 residues in the CDR3. CDR1 and CDR2 (germline): LNHDA, SQIVND (reference sequence). The CDR3 bases are TGTGCCAGTAGTTACAGGAGCTCTGGAAACACCATATATTTT. It codes for CASSYRSSGNTIYF. Variable domain in full (rest from reference TRBV19 and TRBJ1-3): DGGITQSPKYLFRKEGQNVTLSCEQNLNHDAMYWYRQDPGQGLRLIYYSQIVNDFQKGDIAEGYSVSREKKESFPLTVTSAQKNPTAFYLCASSYRSSGNTIYFGEGSWLTVV.

This clone was seen once. V usage is TRBV7-8 and J usage is TRBJ1-1, with a weak D call TRBD1 (5 bases). CDR1 and CDR2 (germline): SGHVS, FQNEAQ. With 5 bases removed from V and 10 bases from J, the gap between germline ends came to 32 bases. This CDR3 is 18 amino acids long. CDR3 protein: CASSHRTLGVSAAGGAFF. CDR3 DNA sequence: TGTGCCAGCAGCCACAGGACCCTGGGGGTTTCGGCTGCCGGGGGAGCTTTCTTT.

The chain couples TRBV7-6 to TRBJ2-3; perhaps TRBD2 as D (6 bases). Trimming removed 0 bases at V and 0 bases at J, with 13 bases between. The CDR3 contains 17 residues. Germline CDR1 and CDR2: SGHVS and FNYEAQ. The CDR3 DNA reads as TGTGCCAGCAGCTTAGCTAGCGCGGGACTCAGCACAGATACGCAGTATTTT. Its protein is CASSLASAGLSTDTQYF.

V usage is TRBV11-2 and J usage is TRBJ2-1, with 9 nucleotides matching TRBD1. Germline CDR1 reads SGHAT; CDR2 reads FQNNGV. Trimming at V came to 5 bases and at J to 4 bases, leaving 6 bases not matched to a gene. This CDR3 comprises 15 residues. CDR3 sequence: CASSTDRGSYNEQFF. The DNA for the CDR3 is TGTGCCAGCAGCACCGACAGGGGGAGTTACAATGAGCAGTTCTTC.